This note documents a single TCR beta chain sequence. Original handling: Quantification of nucleated cells was approximated via reference gene primer amplification. Only in-frame clones appear in the TCRdb table, and some are missing; sequencing was by immunoSEQ multiplex PCR. V, J and clone size reflect that table, while D and trimming were determined from the DNA. The data contain under 95,000 clones, over 65% of them singletons. This record comes from a study of blood T cell repertoires in COVID-19. Whole-study context: Material from acute and convalescent COVID-19 was sourced from the United States, Italy and Spain. T cells, B-cell-depleted T cells, or PBMCs provided the cDNA or gDNA that served as material.

This CDR3 is 15 amino acids long. With V trimmed by 2 bases and J by 4 bases, 4 bases remained unmatched. The germline V gene has CDR1 MNHNY and CDR2 SVGAGI (reference sequence). This chain joins TRBV6-6 and TRBJ1-3, with 8 bases identical to TRBD1. The sequence was collected from a man in his fifties with active or convalescent COVID-19. Sequencing used peripheral blood. The CDR3 region has the DNA TGTGCCAGCAGTTACGGACAGGGCGTGGGAAACACCATATATTTT. It yields the protein CASSYGQGVGNTIYF.